Below, 26 T cell receptor beta chains from the same sample are listed, as sequenced in a study of T cells in Graves' hyperthyroidism and ophthalmopathy. Amplified TCR beta CDR3 regions derived from RNA transcripts. The TCR CDR3 was amplified in a first-round RT-PCR using the HTBI primer set. TCRdb itself ran the multiplex PCR reads through MiXCR, one entry per CDR3 protein. In the table there are roughly 280,000 distinct CDR3 sequences, about a sixth of which are singletons. What was sequenced was blood. The origin of the receptors is an older woman with Graves' ophthalmopathy.

This clonotype was counted ten times or more. For the CDR3, the DNA is TGCGCCAGCAGCTCAATACTGAACACTGAAGCTTTCTTT. It translates to CASSSILNTEAFF. This chain joins TRBV5-1 and TRBJ1-1; no firm D call. V was pared by 3 bases and J by 0 bases, with 6 bases between. The germline gives CDR1 SGHRS, CDR2 YFSETQ. CDR3 size: 13 residues.

This clonotype was picked up many times. The rearrangement joins TRBV27 to TRBJ2-7; TRBD1 aligns across 12 bases. This CDR3 has 14 residues. Germline V gene sequence: CDR1 MNHEY, CDR2 SMNVEV (reference sequence). Trimming cost V 7 bases and J 6 bases; bases outside gene matches: 7. CDR3 sequence (DNA): TGTGCCAGCAAGGAAGGGACAGGGGGCTTCGAGCAGTACTTC. The encoded protein is CASKEGTGGFEQYF.

A few counts support this clonotype. J is TRBJ2-2 and V is TRBV30; D unclear. Trimming shortened V by 0 bases and J by 1 base, and 6 bases separated the two germline ends. CDR1 GTSNPN and CDR2 SVGIG come from the germline V gene (reference sequence). CDR3 length: 14 amino acids. CDR3 sequence: CAWSVILNTGELFF. The CDR3 DNA is TGTGCCTGGAGTGTAATCTTGAACACCGGGGAGCTGTTTTTT.

The chain couples TRBV5-4 to TRBJ2-5; TRBD1 might be the D (5 bases). The germline V and J ends were trimmed by 0 bases and 4 bases, with 10 bases remaining between them. Germline assignment: CDR1 SGHNT and CDR2 YYREEE (reference sequence). The CDR3 spans 14 residues. The CDR3 loop is CASSLGQGPETQYF. The CDR3 DNA follows: TGTGCCAGCAGCTTGGGTCAGGGCCCAGAGACCCAGTACTTC.

This clonotype was recorded a few times. V is TRBV12-3 or TRBV12-4 and J is TRBJ2-1, with 11 bases identical to TRBD2. V shed 8 bases, J shed 0 bases, and the junction held 6 bases outside the gene matches. The CDR3 covers 16 residues. The CDR3 loop is CASLTSGASSYNEQFF. Here the CDR3 DNA reads TGTGCCAGCTTGACTAGCGGGGCCAGCTCCTACAATGAGCAGTTCTTC.

This clonotype was counted between two and nine times. At one boundary the junction diverges from the germline segment, which might be a read error. The chain employs TRBV18 and TRBJ2-1; 10 nucleotides align to TRBD2. Germline CDR1 and CDR2: KGHSH and LQKENI. The CDR3 runs to 17 residues. In DNA form, the CDR3 reads TGTGCCAGCTCACCTCCCTATGGGACTAGCGCTGACAATGAGCAGCTCTTC. This codes for CASSPPYGTSADNEQLF. Using reference TRBV18 and TRBJ2-1 for the parts outside the CDR3, the full variable domain is NAGVMQNPRHLVRRRGQEARLRCSPMKGHSHVYWYRQLPEEGLKFMVYLQKENIIDESGMPKERFSAEFPKEGPSILRIQQVVRGDSAAYFCASSPPYGTSADNEQLFGPGTRLTVL.

This clonotype was observed a handful of times. This chain uses TRBV12-3 or TRBV12-4 with TRBJ2-7; either TRBD1 or TRBD2 may fit D (5 bases each). Trimming cost V 4 bases and J 5 bases, with 12 bases left between them. The CDR3 runs to 13 residues. CDR3 loop: CASSYARGHEQYF. The CDR3 bases are TGTGCCAGCAGTTATGCACGGGGCCACGAGCAGTACTTC.

The sample holds many counts of this clonotype. The V gene is TRBV10-3, the J gene TRBJ2-5; D could derive from TRBD1 or TRBD2 (7 bases each). Germline CDR1 ENHRY, CDR2 SYGVKD. The CDR3 has 17 residues. V shed 4 bases and J shed 5 bases, with 23 bases lying between them. CDR3 residues: CAISVTPSGGEVETQYF. CDR3 nucleotides: TGTGCCATCAGTGTAACTCCGTCAGGGGGGGAAGTGGAGACCCAGTACTTC.

Concerning this clonotype: A read error is possible here, since a much larger clone lies one base away. The rearrangement links TRBV29-1 to TRBJ2-7; TRBD1 matches at 10 bases. The CDR3 extends over 14 amino acids. The germline V gene encodes CDR1 SQVTM and CDR2 ANQGSEA. The CDR3 nucleotides read TGCAGCGTTGAAGGTTTGACAGGGGGCAGGGAGCAGCACTTC. This encodes CSVEGLTGGREQHF.

The chain is built from TRBV7-2 and TRBJ1-4; 10 nucleotides line up with TRBD1. The germline V gene encodes CDR1 SGHTA and CDR2 FQGNSA. The CDR3 contains 18 residues. V lost 0 bases to trimming and J lost 3 bases; unmatched junction nucleotides: 7. CDR3 DNA: TGTGCCAGCAGCTTAGCCGGGACAGGGGAGGCGGCTAATGAAAAACTGTTTTTT. Protein sequence: CASSLAGTGEAANEKLFF.

This clonotype was counted only a few times. The rearrangement links TRBV19 to TRBJ2-1; 8 bases line up with TRBD2. V shed 4 bases, J shed 0 bases, and the junction held 8 bases outside the gene matches. This CDR3 has 17 residues. Germline V gene sequence: CDR1 LNHDA, CDR2 SQIVND (reference sequence). The CDR3 reads CASSTLAGGFSYNEQFF. In DNA form, the CDR3 reads TGTGCCAGTAGTACCCTAGCGGGCGGATTCTCCTACAATGAGCAGTTCTTC.

This clonotype was observed a few times. The chain couples TRBV20-1 to TRBJ2-3, with TRBD2 identical over 7 bases. The CDR3 totals 15 residues. The trim removed 6 bases at V and 2 bases at J, leaving 11 bases unmatched. The germline CDR1 and CDR2 sequences are DFQATT and SNEGSKA (reference sequence). Written as DNA, the CDR3 is TGCAGTGCCGAATCCACTGCGGGAGCCACAGATACGCAGTATTTT. Amino acid sequence: CSAESTAGATDTQYF.

This clonotype was seen many times. The chain joins TRBV10-3 to TRBJ1-2; D possibly corresponds to TRBD1 (5 bases). V gave up 11 bases and J gave up 2 bases, with 12 bases separating them. This CDR3 comprises 12 residues. Germline V gene sequence: CDR1 ENHRY, CDR2 SYGVKD. As DNA, the CDR3 is TGTGCCTCGACACGACAGAACTATGGCTACACCTTC. This translates into CASTRQNYGYTF.

This clonotype was observed at least ten times. The gene calls are TRBV19 and TRBJ2-1; TRBD2 agrees at 10 bases. CDR3 length equals 16 residues. Trimming at V came to 3 bases and at J to 9 bases, leaving 11 bases not matched to a gene. Germline assignment: CDR1 LNHDA and CDR2 SQIVND (reference sequence). As DNA, the CDR3 is TGTGCCAGTAGTATCGTGTCCCTAGCGGGAGTCCGTGAGCAGTTCTTC. Translated, it gives CASSIVSLAGVREQFF.

The chain uses TRBV9 and TRBJ2-1; 8 positions match TRBD1. Germline lookup yields CDR1 SGDLS and CDR2 YYNGEE. V was pared by 0 bases and J by 13 bases, with 9 bases of the junction left unmatched. The CDR3 is 14 residues long. The CDR3 region has the DNA TGTGCCAGCAGCGTAGAAGGACAGGGCGGCAGACAGTTCTTC. Its protein is CASSVEGQGGRQFF.

In its sample, this clonotype was seen many times. J is TRBJ1-1 and V is TRBV6-1; D uncertain. The CDR3 is 15 amino acids. Germline V lookup: CDR1 MNHNS, CDR2 SASEGT. Trimming left V 6 bases short and J 1 base short, with 15 bases between. The CDR3 DNA reads TGTGCCAGCAGGCAAGATCCGGGAGGGAACACTGAAGCTTTCTTT. It codes for CASRQDPGGNTEAFF.

This clonotype came up many times. The rearrangement uses TRBV27 and TRBJ1-2; a weak D match, TRBD1 (6 bases). This CDR3 has 14 amino acids. V was trimmed by 3 bases and J by 7 bases, leaving 15 bases between them. Germline lookup yields CDR1 MNHEY and CDR2 SMNVEV (reference sequence). In DNA, the CDR3 is TGTGCCAGCAGTTTTACTGCAGGGGTGACTGGCTACACCTTC. Residues: CASSFTAGVTGYTF.

This clonotype came up a few times. J is TRBJ2-1 and V is TRBV4-2; the D is unclear. This CDR3 comprises 12 residues. Trimming shortened V by 0 bases and J by 7 bases, and 4 bases separated the two germline ends. Looked up from germline, CDR1 is LGHNA and CDR2 is YNFKEQ. CDR3 protein: CASSQDRNEQFF. CDR3 nucleotide sequence: TGTGCCAGCAGCCAAGATAGGAATGAGCAGTTCTTC.

This clonotype was seen a few times. The chain recombines TRBV4-1 with TRBJ2-7, with TRBD2 as a possible D gene (7 bases). V lost 0 bases to trimming and J lost 7 bases, with 13 bases between them. The CDR3 loop spans 14 amino acids. The germline V gene encodes CDR1 MGHRA and CDR2 YSYEKL. The CDR3 DNA is TGCGCCAGCAGCCAAGATGGGGGGGGCAGGGAGCAGTACTTC. Amino acid sequence: CASSQDGGGREQYF.

About this clonotype: A much more abundant neighbour one base away suggests this may be a read error. The genes are TRBV18 and TRBJ2-7; D not certain. Trimming took 2 bases from V and 8 from J, leaving 16 bases between them. Germline lookup yields CDR1 KGHSH and CDR2 LQKENI. This CDR3 spans 14 amino acids. The CDR3 reads CASSPIQTSYKQYF. The CDR3 DNA reads as TGTGCCAGCTCACCAATACAGACTTCATACAAGCAGTACTTC.

The chain employs TRBV20-1 and TRBJ2-3; D possibly corresponds to TRBD2 (6 bases). The CDR3 runs to 14 residues. CDR1 and CDR2 (germline): DFQATT, SNEGSKA (reference sequence). V was shortened by 2 bases and J by 5 bases, with 14 bases between the two germline ends. The CDR3 region is CSARKAQGGDTQYF. CDR3 sequence (DNA): TGCAGTGCTAGAAAGGCCCAGGGAGGAGATACGCAGTATTTT.

This clonotype was recorded a few times. The chain is built from TRBV4-3 and TRBJ2-3, with D possibly called TRBD1 or TRBD2 (5 bases each). The CDR3 is 17 residues long. Trimming removed 2 bases from V and 3 bases from J, with 18 bases in between. Germline V gene data show CDR1 as LGHNA and CDR2 as YSLEER. CDR3 residues: CASSQTAGSFGTDTQYF. The CDR3 DNA is TGCGCCAGCAGCCAAACAGCAGGGAGTTTCGGGACAGATACGCAGTATTTT.

The chain has TRBV27 and TRBJ2-7; D unresolved. This CDR3 has 14 amino acids. Germline loops: CDR1 MNHEY, CDR2 SMNVEV (reference sequence). V was pared by 1 base and J by 7 bases, with 14 bases between. The CDR3 reads CASSLWVGTREQYF. CDR3 nucleotides: TGTGCCAGCAGTTTATGGGTGGGTACCCGGGAGCAGTACTTC.

The sample holds many counts of this clonotype. V is TRBV20-1 and J is TRBJ1-5; weak D call: TRBD1 (5 bases). The CDR3 has 13 amino acids. Germline V CDR1 and CDR2: DFQATT, SNEGSKA (reference sequence). Trimming stripped 3 bases from V and 2 bases from J, with 8 bases between. The chain's CDR3 is CSASVGGNQPQHF. The CDR3 coding sequence is TGCAGTGCTAGTGTAGGGGGCAATCAGCCCCAGCATTTT.

This sequence joins TRBV7-9 and TRBJ2-3, with D tentatively TRBD1 (6 bases). Germline V CDR1 and CDR2: SEHNR, FQNEAQ (reference sequence). Trimming removed 5 bases from V and 2 bases from J, with 14 bases in between. This CDR3 spans 15 amino acids. The CDR3 nucleotides are TGTGCCAGCAGCACACAGGGACGGGCCACAGATACGCAGTATTTT. It is translated as CASSTQGRATDTQYF.

Concerning this clonotype itself: This may come from a read error, since a much larger clone is one base off. The CDR3 region has the DNA TGTCCCAGCAGCACTCGACAGGAACACTATGGCTACACCTTC. Translation: CPSSTRQEHYGYTF. The rearrangement links TRBV7-2 to TRBJ1-2, with D possibly being TRBD1 (6 bases). The CDR3 totals 14 residues. From germline, CDR1 is SGHTA and CDR2 FQGNSA.